The present T cell receptor (beta chain) was sequenced within a study of technical replicates of blood from several donors. Measured with immunoSEQ multiplex PCR; TCRdb has only the in-frame clones, and not every one. The table has approximately 70,000 clones, around 94% seen once. The germline V gene has CDR1 SGHTS and CDR2 YDEGEE. The CDR3 sequence is 13 residues long. Losses at the gene ends were 5 bases for V and 10 bases for J; bases not matched to a gene: 8. J is TRBJ2-7 and V is TRBV5-8; 11 bases align to TRBD2. This receptor was obtained from a human donor in good health. Sequencing was performed on T cells isolated from PBMCs. DNA of the CDR3: TGTGCCAGCAGAGTAACCGGGACTAGCGGTCAGTACTTC. Its protein is CASRVTGTSGQYF.